This TCR beta chain originates from a study of blood T cells in healthy people across ages. Study conclusions and caveats: Among T cells, TCR beta diversity per million cells dropped roughly linearly as age rose.

This CDR3 region has 17 residues. Germline V gene sequence: CDR1 MDHEN, CDR2 SYDVKM. Trimming left V 1 base short and J 2 bases short, with 18 bases between. Alongside a J-beta primer mix, a sample-barcoded 5' primer served in a second PCR lasting about 7 to 12 cycles. Tags on each cDNA molecule came from a template-switch adaptor with 12 random nucleotides. Each CDR3 protein is one row after TCRdb ran MiXCR on the 5' RACE reads. The data contain 780,000 or so distinct CDR3 sequences, about 25% of them seen just once; the ten biggest clones take up under 4.5%. Points on this clonotype: Its antigen is undetermined.

The sample also formed part of further work on T cells of mothers and their children. As that study records: It was found that thymic selection shapes TCR recombination output similarly in related and unrelated pairs.

Sequences were obtained from blood. V usage is TRBV28 and J usage is TRBJ2-7, with D perhaps matching TRBD1 or TRBD2 (5 bases each). The clonotype comes from a boy between 10 and 17 years old in good health. CDR3 nucleotides: TGTGCCAGCAGTTTATTTTCGGGGACGAAGGACACCTACGAGCAGTACTTC. This encodes CASSLFSGTKDTYEQYF.